Below are 26 T cell receptor beta chains sequenced from a single sample in a study of CD8 T cells in ankylosing spondylitis. In TCRdb, the 5' RACE reads were re-called with MiXCR into one record per CDR3 protein. The sample holds about 35,000 distinct CDR3 sequences, roughly 3.1% seen once. Input material: blood, either unsorted or a sorted T cell fraction (not recorded which). The receptor source for this set is a male donor with ankylosing spondylitis or in good health (not recorded which).

This clonotype has a count of ten or more. J is TRBJ1-5 and V is TRBV9; TRBD1 matches at 7 bases. This CDR3 region has 15 residues. The junction had 9 bases not matched to a gene; V was cut back by 4 bases and J by 5 bases. The germline gives CDR1 SGDLS, CDR2 YYNGEE. The CDR3 sequence is CASSPMTGSDQPQHF. The CDR3 coding sequence is TGTGCCAGCAGCCCAATGACAGGGTCGGATCAGCCCCAGCATTTT.

This clonotype was counted ten times or more. The chain's CDR3 is CASSSTAGPGNIQYF. DNA for the CDR3: TGTGCCAGCAGCTCGACTGCGGGGCCTGGGAACATTCAGTACTTC. V usage is TRBV9 and J usage is TRBJ2-4, with D maybe TRBD2 (6 bases). Germline V gene data show CDR1 as SGDLS and CDR2 as YYNGEE. The CDR3 spans 15 residues. Trimming took 4 bases from V and 7 from J, leaving 18 bases between them.

The sample holds a few counts of this clonotype. The chain couples TRBV9 to TRBJ1-1, with 8 bases lining up with TRBD1. CDR3 length equals 15 residues. V lost 4 bases to trimming and J lost 5 bases; unmatched junction nucleotides: 10. Germline CDR1 reads SGDLS; CDR2 reads YYNGEE. The CDR3 sequence: CASSPRDRGWTEAFF. The CDR3 region has the DNA TGTGCCAGCAGCCCTCGAGACAGGGGATGGACTGAAGCTTTCTTT.

This clonotype was seen ten or more times. The chain employs TRBV9 and TRBJ2-1, with TRBD2 identical over 14 bases. The CDR3 runs to 15 residues. V trimming: 6 bases; J trimming: 10 bases; junction bases outside the gene matches: 9. Per germline, CDR1 SGDLS and CDR2 YYNGEE. Written as DNA, the CDR3 is TGTGCCAGCACCTCGGGACTAGCGGGAGAAGGGGAGCAGTTCTTC. It yields the protein CASTSGLAGEGEQFF.

The table lists this clonotype with many counts. The chain recombines TRBV9 with TRBJ1-1; 12 bases align to TRBD1. Trimming at V came to 3 bases and at J to 11 bases, leaving 17 bases not matched to a gene. The CDR3 sequence is 17 residues long. Germline V gene lookup returns CDR1 SGDLS and CDR2 YYNGEE. The CDR3 sequence: CASSARDRGRDVLEAFF. The CDR3, as DNA: TGTGCCAGCAGCGCCAGGGACAGGGGGCGAGACGTTCTTGAGGCTTTCTTT.

The sample holds many counts of this clonotype. V usage is TRBV9 and J usage is TRBJ1-2; D perhaps matches TRBD1 (6 bases). From germline, CDR1 is SGDLS and CDR2 YYNGEE. Trimming stripped 3 bases from V and 4 bases from J, with 13 bases between. The CDR3 length is 14 residues. The CDR3 protein is CASSAGQFPYGYTF. CDR3 in DNA: TGTGCCAGCAGCGCCGGACAGTTTCCCTATGGCTACACCTTC.

There are many counts of this clonotype. V and J are TRBV9 and TRBJ2-2; tentatively, D is TRBD2 (5 bases). The ends were cut back, 0 bases at V and 0 bases at J, with 9 bases in the middle. From germline, CDR1 is SGDLS and CDR2 YYNGEE. The CDR3 runs 16 residues. The CDR3 nucleotides are TGTGCCAGCAGCGTAGGCCCTAGCTCGAACACCGGGGAGCTGTTTTTT. This sequence encodes CASSVGPSSNTGELFF. Full variable domain (remainder filled in from reference TRBV9 and TRBJ2-2): DSGVTQTPKHLITATGQRVTLRCSPRSGDLSVYWYQQSLDQGLQFLIQYYNGEERAKGNILERFSAQQFPDLHSELNLSSLELGDSALYFCASSVGPSSNTGELFFGEGSRLTVL.

This clonotype was recorded many times. This sequence joins TRBV9 and TRBJ1-5; D not certain. Germline V lookup: CDR1 SGDLS, CDR2 YYNGEE. This CDR3 region has 15 residues. V dropped 4 bases and J dropped 2 bases, with 13 bases sitting between them. The chain's CDR3 is CASSRTPGGNQPQHF. The CDR3 DNA follows: TGTGCCAGCAGCCGGACCCCGGGCGGCAATCAGCCCCAGCATTTT.

The table lists this clonotype with many counts. The chain links TRBV6-1 to TRBJ2-7, with 12 bases identical to TRBD2. Per germline, CDR1 MNHNS and CDR2 SASEGT. With 7 bases clipped from V and 2 bases from J, the junction kept 6 bases outside the gene matches. The CDR3 runs to 15 residues. In DNA form, the CDR3 reads TGTGCCAGCAACTACACTAGCGGGAGGACCTACGAGCAGTACGTC. As protein: CASNYTSGRTYEQYV.

This clonotype was observed many times. The chain recombines TRBV5-6 with TRBJ2-2, with TRBD1 matching over 12 bases. Germline trimming cut 4 bases from V and 3 bases from J; bases unmatched to any gene: 10. Germline CDR1 and CDR2: SGHDT and YYEEEE. CDR3 size: 18 residues. The CDR3 nucleotides are TGTGCCAGCAGCCGGGGGGACAGGGGGCACGGATACACCGGGGAGCTGTTTTTT. Residues: CASSRGDRGHGYTGELFF.

The gene calls are TRBV9 and TRBJ1-3; tentatively, D is TRBD1 (5 bases). Germline V gene data show CDR1 as SGDLS and CDR2 as YYNGEE. This CDR3 region has 18 residues. V dropped 0 bases and J dropped 0 bases, with 16 bases sitting between them. In DNA form, the CDR3 reads TGTGCCAGCAGCGTAGGGTCACAGGTCCTAATCTCTGGAAACACCATATATTTT. Its translation: CASSVGSQVLISGNTIYF.

This clonotype occurred many times. V gene TRBV9 combines with J gene TRBJ2-1, with 12 bases lining up with TRBD2. With V trimmed by 0 bases and J by 9 bases, 4 bases remained unmatched. Germline values: CDR1 SGDLS, CDR2 YYNGEE. There are 15 residues in the CDR3. The CDR3 DNA reads TGTGCCAGCAGCGTAGAACTAGCGGGAGGTGGTGAGCAGTTCTTC. Protein product: CASSVELAGGGEQFF.

In its sample, this clonotype was seen many times. The chain couples TRBV9 to TRBJ2-3; 13 positions match TRBD2. V was clipped by 3 bases and J by 0 bases; unmatched bases: 10. Germline values: CDR1 SGDLS, CDR2 YYNGEE. The CDR3 has 19 amino acids. CDR3 nucleotides: TGTGCCAGCAGCGCGGAACTAGCGGGGGGGCTGATCAGCACAGATACGCAGTATTTT. Translated, it gives CASSAELAGGLISTDTQYF.

In this sample, this clonotype turned up many times. This sequence joins TRBV29-1 and TRBJ2-7, with D tentatively TRBD1 (5 bases). CDR1 SQVTM and CDR2 ANQGSEA come from the germline V gene. This CDR3 contains 13 residues. The ends were cut back, 7 bases at V and 0 bases at J, with 13 bases in the middle. In DNA, the CDR3 is TGCAGCGCCAGCAGGGTCAGCTCCTACGAGCAGTACGTC. Amino acids: CSASRVSSYEQYV.

This clonotype was found many times. V and J are TRBV9 and TRBJ2-2; D perhaps matches TRBD1 (6 bases). The V end was cut by 3 bases, the J end by 6 bases, with 9 bases between. The CDR3 has 13 amino acids. In germline, CDR1 is SGDLS, CDR2 YYNGEE. The CDR3 is CASSGNRAGELFF. CDR3 sequence (DNA): TGTGCCAGCAGCGGAAACAGGGCCGGGGAGCTGTTTTTT.

This clonotype was seen many times. The V and J genes are TRBV9 and TRBJ1-1; no clear D. This CDR3 is 15 amino acids long. V was trimmed by 0 bases and J by 1 base, leaving 10 bases between them. CDR1 SGDLS and CDR2 YYNGEE come from the germline V gene. CDR3 loop: CASSVGPDSNTEAFF. The CDR3 coding sequence is TGTGCCAGCAGCGTAGGTCCTGACTCGAACACTGAAGCTTTCTTT.

This clonotype was detected ten times or more. The CDR3 region is CASSPQGQGSQETQYF. The CDR3 nucleotides are TGTGCCAGCAGCCCCCAGGGACAGGGGAGCCAAGAGACCCAGTACTTC. V is TRBV9 and J is TRBJ2-5; 10 nucleotides agree with TRBD1. In germline, CDR1 is SGDLS, CDR2 YYNGEE. The CDR3 has 16 residues. Trimming cost V 4 bases and J 1 base; bases outside gene matches: 7.

This clonotype was counted ten times or more. The chain couples TRBV9 to TRBJ1-3; D not certain. V gave up 5 bases and J gave up 0 bases, with 12 bases separating them. CDR1 and CDR2 (germline): SGDLS, YYNGEE. The CDR3 length is 15 residues. CDR3 in DNA: TGTGCCAGCAGTGCCGACTCGATCTCTGGAAACACCATATATTTT. Translation gives CASSADSISGNTIYF.

This clonotype has a count of ten or more. V is TRBV9 and J is TRBJ2-2, with D perhaps matching TRBD1 (6 bases). Germline CDR1 and CDR2: SGDLS and YYNGEE. The CDR3 extends over 13 amino acids. V lost 2 bases to trimming and J lost 6 bases, with 8 bases between them. The CDR3 loop is CASSVWGPGELFF. In nucleotides, the CDR3 is TGTGCCAGCAGCGTTTGGGGGCCCGGGGAGCTGTTTTTT.

Remarks on this clonotype: One base away lies a much larger clone, so this may be a sequencing read error. V usage is TRBV9 and J usage is TRBJ2-1, with D possibly TRBD1 on 6 matching bases. The CDR3 has 17 residues. Germline V CDR1 and CDR2: SGDLS, YYNGEE. The CDR3 loop is CASSVVGKRHQGFELFF. CDR3 coding DNA: TGTGCCAGCAGCGTAGTGGGAAAGCGGCACCAGGGGTTTGAGCTGTTCTTC.

This clonotype occurred many times. The chain combines TRBV9 with TRBJ1-4, with TRBD1 matching 7 bases. V was pared by 3 bases and J by 3 bases, with 8 bases of the junction left unmatched. The length of the CDR3 is 16 residues. Germline CDR1 is SGDLS and CDR2 is YYNGEE. The DNA for the CDR3 is TGTGCCAGCAGCGCGGGGGACAGCAGCGCTAATGAAAAACTGTTTTTT. Translating gives CASSAGDSSANEKLFF.

This clonotype has ten or more counts. The genes are TRBV9 and TRBJ2-2; 10 nucleotides align to TRBD1. Germline-derived CDR1 and CDR2 are SGDLS and YYNGEE. This CDR3 contains 17 residues. The V and J ends lost 3 bases and 4 bases, in that order; junction bases with no gene match: 9. DNA for the CDR3: TGTGCCAGCAGCGGCATGGGGACAGGGGCTCTCACCGGGGAGCTGTTTTTT. It encodes CASSGMGTGALTGELFF.

This clonotype was picked up many times. The chain carries TRBV9 and TRBJ2-1, with a possible D match to TRBD2 (6 bases). Germline V gene sequence: CDR1 SGDLS, CDR2 YYNGEE. The CDR3 runs 15 residues. V was cut by 2 bases and J by 7 bases, with 16 bases left in between. As DNA, the CDR3 is TGTGCCAGCAGCGTCTTTCCGGGCGGGGCGAATGAGCAGTTCTTC. Its protein product is CASSVFPGGANEQFF.

This clonotype was seen repeatedly, ten times or more. This chain uses TRBV9 with TRBJ2-1, with D uncertain. The CDR3 extends over 14 amino acids. Germline lookup yields CDR1 SGDLS and CDR2 YYNGEE. V shed 0 bases and J shed 5 bases, with 9 bases lying between them. The CDR3 protein is CASSVAIPDNEQFF. The CDR3 DNA is TGTGCCAGCAGCGTAGCGATCCCCGACAATGAGCAGTTCTTC.

This clonotype was recorded many times. V gene TRBV9 combines with J gene TRBJ2-1, with no clear D. The length of the CDR3 is 14 residues. Germline loops: CDR1 SGDLS, CDR2 YYNGEE. Trimming took 0 bases from V and 4 from J, leaving 8 bases between them. In nucleotides, the CDR3 is TGTGCCAGCAGCGTAGCCATCGGGTACAATGAGCAGTTCTTC. Translated, it gives CASSVAIGYNEQFF.

The sample holds many counts of this clonotype. The chain combines TRBV9 with TRBJ2-1; tentative D call: TRBD2 (6 bases). The CDR3 has 17 amino acids. The V gene lost 0 bases and the J gene lost 5 bases, with 18 bases spanning the gap. The germline V gene encodes CDR1 SGDLS and CDR2 YYNGEE. CDR3 in amino acids: CASSVGPWGTGDNEQFF. The CDR3 DNA follows: TGTGCCAGCAGCGTAGGGCCCTGGGGGACTGGGGACAATGAGCAGTTCTTC.